Below, one TCR beta chain is given with its context. The entry originates in a study of Ad26.COV2.S vaccination and SARS-CoV-2 variants. The CDR3 spans 14 residues. V gave up 9 bases and J gave up 3 bases; unmatched junction bases: 9. CDR1 is MGHRA and CDR2 is YSYEKL in the germline V gene. TCRdb's table, derived via immunoSEQ multiplex PCR, lists solely in-frame clones and lacks some. The table has about 460,000 clones, 70% to 90% seen once. Treatment meaning: some 20 received Ad26.COV2.S at low or high dose, single or two shots; about 5 received placebo; per-sample allocation not given. The samples were gathered on day 63 after the first injection of vaccine or placebo.

The material was peripheral blood, obtained in a trial of Ad26.COV2.S vaccine versus placebo. The source of this sequence is a person between 18 and 65 years old who received the Ad26.COV2.S COVID-19 vaccine or a placebo. The V gene is TRBV4-1, the J gene TRBJ2-3; 7 positions match TRBD1. This CDR3 is CASKKGAGTDTQYF. The CDR3 DNA reads TGCGCCAGTAAGAAGGGGGCCGGGACAGATACGCAGTATTTT.